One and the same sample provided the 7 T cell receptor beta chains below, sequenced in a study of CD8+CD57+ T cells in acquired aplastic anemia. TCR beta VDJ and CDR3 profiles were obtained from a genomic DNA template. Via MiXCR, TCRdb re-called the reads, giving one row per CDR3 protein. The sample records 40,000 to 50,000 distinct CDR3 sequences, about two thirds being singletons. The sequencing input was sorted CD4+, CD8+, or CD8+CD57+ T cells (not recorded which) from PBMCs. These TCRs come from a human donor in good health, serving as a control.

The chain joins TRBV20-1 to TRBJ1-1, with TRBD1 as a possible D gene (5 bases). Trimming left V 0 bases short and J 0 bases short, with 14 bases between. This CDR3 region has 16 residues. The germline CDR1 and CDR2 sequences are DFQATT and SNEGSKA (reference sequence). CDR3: CSARDHGGLMNTEAFF. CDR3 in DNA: TGCAGTGCTAGAGATCACGGGGGTCTTATGAACACTGAAGCTTTCTTT.

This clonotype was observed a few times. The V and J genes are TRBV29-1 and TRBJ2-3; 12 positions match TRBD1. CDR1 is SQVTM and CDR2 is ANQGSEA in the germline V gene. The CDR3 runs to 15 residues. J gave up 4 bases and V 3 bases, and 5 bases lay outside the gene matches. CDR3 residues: CSVDGTGGTADTQYF. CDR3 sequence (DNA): TGCAGCGTTGATGGGACAGGGGGCACCGCAGATACGCAGTATTTT.

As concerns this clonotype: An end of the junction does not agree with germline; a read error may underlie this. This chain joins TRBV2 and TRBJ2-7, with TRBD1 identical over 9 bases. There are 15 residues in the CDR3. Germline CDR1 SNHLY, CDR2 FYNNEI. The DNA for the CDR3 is TGTGCCATCAGTGTCGGCGGGACAGGGAACTACGAGCAGTACTTC. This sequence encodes CAISVGGTGNYEQYF.

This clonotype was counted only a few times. The CDR3 nucleotides are TGTGCCAGCAGCTTACGAGGACAGAAGGATTCACCCCTCCACTTT. Translating gives CASSLRGQKDSPLHF. The V gene is TRBV7-6, the J gene TRBJ1-6; tentative D call: TRBD1 (6 bases). The CDR3 has 15 amino acids. Trimming shortened V by 2 bases and J by 8 bases, and 13 bases separated the two germline ends. Germline CDR1 is SGHVS and CDR2 is FNYEAQ. The full variable domain, in which reference TRBV7-6 and TRBJ1-6 provide the parts outside the CDR3, is GAGVSQSPRYKVTKRGQDVALRCDPISGHVSLYWYRQALGQGPEFLTYFNYEAQQDKSGLPNDRFSAERPEGSISTLTIQRTEQRDSAMYRCASSLRGQKDSPLHFGNGTRLTVT.

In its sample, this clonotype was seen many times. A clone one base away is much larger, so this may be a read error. The CDR3 loop reads CASSLAPWQPQHF. For the CDR3, the DNA is TGTGCCAGCAGCTTAGCTCCGTGGCAGCCCCAGCATTTT. This rearrangement joins TRBV7-2 to TRBJ1-5; D is undetermined. V was shortened by 0 bases and J by 7 bases, with 7 bases between the two germline ends. This CDR3 is built from 13 residues. The germline gives CDR1 SGHTA, CDR2 FQGNSA.

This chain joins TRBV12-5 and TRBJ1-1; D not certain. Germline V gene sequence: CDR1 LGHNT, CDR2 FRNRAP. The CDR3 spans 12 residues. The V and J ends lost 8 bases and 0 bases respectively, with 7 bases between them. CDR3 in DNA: TGTGCTAGTTGGCATTTGAACACTGAAGCTTTCTTT. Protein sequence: CASWHLNTEAFF.

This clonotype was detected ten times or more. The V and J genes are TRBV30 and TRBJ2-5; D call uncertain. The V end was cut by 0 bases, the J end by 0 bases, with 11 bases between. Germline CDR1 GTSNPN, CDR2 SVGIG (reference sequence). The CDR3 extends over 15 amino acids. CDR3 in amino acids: CAWSVVRVYQETQYF. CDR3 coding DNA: TGTGCCTGGAGTGTAGTTCGGGTATACCAAGAGACCCAGTACTTC.